This is a list of T cell receptor beta chains from one sample in a study of shared clonotypes between healthy human individuals. This table comes from immunoSEQ multiplex PCR, and its TCRdb copy is limited to in-frame clones, with some not included. This table has about 2 million clones, about 95% appearing once. Input material: naive CD8+ T cells sorted from blood. These receptors all stem from a man aged 18-30 years in good health. The CDR3 runs from the conserved cysteine through the conserved F or W. D genes are given only for firm matches. Part of the rows lack a size; the others show once, few, many or a class for expanded clones.

V gene: TRBV4-1; J gene: TRBJ1-6; clone size: -; D gene: -; CDR3 DNA: TGCGCCAGCAGCCAAGAAGTCCAGGGATTCGGTTCACCCCTCCACTTT; CDR3 protein: CASSQEVQGFGSPLHF
V gene: TRBV7-8; J gene: TRBJ2-7; clone size: -; D gene: -; CDR3 DNA: TGTGCCAGCAGCTTACCCTCTGAGGGAGGACTTTACGAGCAGTACTTC; CDR3 protein: CASSLPSEGGLYEQYF
V gene: TRBV5-1; J gene: TRBJ2-1; clone size: -; D gene: TRBD2; CDR3 DNA: TGCGCCAGCAGCTTTTTTTCACTAGCGGGCCTCAATGAGCAGTTCTTC; CDR3 protein: CASSFFSLAGLNEQFF
V gene: TRBV15; J gene: TRBJ2-5; clone size: -; D gene: TRBD1; CDR3 DNA: TGTGCCACCAGCAGTGCCCGGACAGGGGGGAGTTGGACCCAGTACTTC; CDR3 protein: CATSSARTGGSWTQYF
V gene: TRBV5-1; J gene: TRBJ2-7; clone size: -; D gene: TRBD2; CDR3 DNA: TGCGCCAGCAGCGAAGGACTAGCGGTTGACTACGAGCAGTACTTC; CDR3 protein: CASSEGLAVDYEQYF
V gene: TRBV6-6; J gene: TRBJ1-2; clone size: once; D gene: -; CDR3 DNA: TGTGCCAGCAGTTACCAGGCCCTCTATGGCTACACCTTC; CDR3 protein: CASSYQALYGYTF
V gene: TRBV7-9; J gene: TRBJ2-7; clone size: once; D gene: -; CDR3 DNA: TGTGCCAGCAGCACCCGGGACGGATTGAACTACGAGCAGTACTTC; CDR3 protein: CASSTRDGLNYEQYF
V gene: TRBV27; J gene: TRBJ2-1; clone size: once; D gene: -; CDR3 DNA: TGTGCCAGCAGTTTGTCCGATTACAATGAGCAGTTCTTC; CDR3 protein: CASSLSDYNEQFF
V gene: TRBV4-3; J gene: TRBJ2-2; clone size: once; D gene: -; CDR3 DNA: TGCGCCAGCAGCCAAGGCCTAGTGGACACCGGGGAGCTGTTTTTT; CDR3 protein: CASSQGLVDTGELFF
V gene: TRBV13; J gene: TRBJ2-7; clone size: -; D gene: TRBD1; CDR3 DNA: TGTGCCAGCAGCACCACAGGGGGCCCAAGCTCCTACGAGCAGTACTTC; CDR3 protein: CASSTTGGPSSYEQYF
V gene: TRBV4-1; J gene: TRBJ2-1; clone size: -; D gene: TRBD2; CDR3 DNA: TGCGCCAGCAGCCAAGAAGGGGGCGGGAGGGCCTACAATGAGCAGTTCTTC; CDR3 protein: CASSQEGGGRAYNEQFF
V gene: TRBV7-9; J gene: TRBJ2-2; clone size: -; D gene: TRBD1; CDR3 DNA: TGTGCCAGCAGCTCGACAGGGGGCTTCACCGGGGAGCTGTTTTTT; CDR3 protein: CASSSTGGFTGELFF
V gene: TRBV6-5; J gene: TRBJ2-3; clone size: -; D gene: -; CDR3 DNA: TGTGCCAGCAGTGACTTCATCTCGGCCACAGATACGCAGTATTTT; CDR3 protein: CASSDFISATDTQYF
V gene: TRBV5-4; J gene: TRBJ2-2; clone size: once; D gene: TRBD1; CDR3 DNA: TGTGCCAGCGAGCCCTTCTCCGGGACAGGGATCACCGGGGAGCTGTTTTTT; CDR3 protein: CASEPFSGTGITGELFF
V gene: TRBV7-9; J gene: TRBJ1-1; clone size: -; D gene: -; CDR3 DNA: TGTGCCAGCAGCTTAAGCAGGGGTCGGGACACTGAAGCTTTCTTT; CDR3 protein: CASSLSRGRDTEAFF
V gene: TRBV7-6; J gene: TRBJ2-7; clone size: -; D gene: TRBD2; CDR3 DNA: TGTGCCAGCAGCTCGACGATAGCGGGTGACTCCTACGAGCAGTACTTC; CDR3 protein: CASSSTIAGDSYEQYF
V gene: TRBV5-4; J gene: TRBJ2-7; clone size: -; D gene: TRBD2; CDR3 DNA: TGTGCCAGCAGCTTGTTCCTAGCGGGAGACGAGCAGTACTTC; CDR3 protein: CASSLFLAGDEQYF
V gene: TRBV6-5; J gene: TRBJ1-1; clone size: -; D gene: -; CDR3 DNA: TGTGCCAGCAGTGCCCGACAGTCGAACACTGAAGCTTTCTTT; CDR3 protein: CASSARQSNTEAFF
V gene: TRBV19; J gene: TRBJ1-2; clone size: -; D gene: -; CDR3 DNA: TGTGCCACCGAAGGCGTTGGAGGGACAAGGTCTGTTTATGGCTACACCTTC; CDR3 protein: CATEGVGGTRSVYGYTF
V gene: TRBV2; J gene: TRBJ2-7; clone size: -; D gene: TRBD2; CDR3 DNA: TGTGCCAGCAGTGACCCCGGTGGGACTAGCGGCTCCTACGAGCAGTACTTC; CDR3 protein: CASSDPGGTSGSYEQYF
V gene: TRBV6-5; J gene: TRBJ1-1; clone size: -; D gene: -; CDR3 DNA: TGTGCCAGCAGTCCCTTCAGGGCAGGAACTGAAGCTTTCTTT; CDR3 protein: CASSPFRAGTEAFF
V gene: TRBV10-2; J gene: TRBJ1-2; clone size: -; D gene: TRBD1; CDR3 DNA: TGCGCCAGCAGGGGGACAGAGGGCTACACCTTC; CDR3 protein: CASRGTEGYTF
V gene: TRBV6-5; J gene: TRBJ2-7; clone size: -; D gene: -; CDR3 DNA: TGTGCCAGCAGTTACGACAGACTCTACGAGCAGTACTTC; CDR3 protein: CASSYDRLYEQYF
V gene: TRBV6-6; J gene: TRBJ2-7; clone size: once; D gene: TRBD2; CDR3 DNA: TGTGCCGTAGCGGGGGCCGGACCCTCCTACGAGCAGTACTTC; CDR3 protein: CAVAGAGPSYEQYF
V gene: TRBV7-9; J gene: TRBJ1-4; clone size: -; D gene: -; CDR3 DNA: TGTGCCAGCAGCCCTTCAGGATTAGACGAGGCTAATGCCGGGGAACTGTTTTTT; CDR3 protein: CASSPSGLDEANAGELFF
V gene: TRBV9; J gene: TRBJ2-7; clone size: -; D gene: -; CDR3 DNA: TGTGCCAGCAGCCCCCGGGACGCTGACTACGAGCAGTACTTC; CDR3 protein: CASSPRDADYEQYF
V gene: TRBV28; J gene: TRBJ2-7; clone size: -; D gene: -; CDR3 DNA: TGTGCCAGCAGTTTTTCCGGGACGGGGGAGCAGTACTTC; CDR3 protein: CASSFSGTGEQYF
V gene: TRBV4-3; J gene: TRBJ2-7; clone size: -; D gene: TRBD2; CDR3 DNA: TGCGCCAGCAGCCAAGATTGGGCTAGCGGATACTACGAGCAGTACTTC; CDR3 protein: CASSQDWASGYYEQYF
V gene: TRBV19; J gene: TRBJ2-1; clone size: -; D gene: TRBD2; CDR3 DNA: TGTGCCAGTAGTTGGACTAGCCTCGGCTACAATGAGCAGTTCTTC; CDR3 protein: CASSWTSLGYNEQFF
V gene: TRBV27; J gene: TRBJ2-2; clone size: -; D gene: -; CDR3 DNA: TGTGCCAGCACCCCACGAACAACCGGGGAGCTGTTTTTT; CDR3 protein: CASTPRTTGELFF
V gene: TRBV7-9; J gene: TRBJ1-2; clone size: -; D gene: TRBD1; CDR3 DNA: TGTGCCAGCAGCTTAGAGACAGGGGGCCGGTATGGCTACACCTTC; CDR3 protein: CASSLETGGRYGYTF
V gene: TRBV30; J gene: TRBJ1-1; clone size: -; D gene: TRBD1; CDR3 DNA: TGTGCCTGGAGTGCCCTAGACAGGGGGTTTTCTGAAGCTTTCTTT; CDR3 protein: CAWSALDRGFSEAFF
V gene: TRBV28; J gene: TRBJ1-3; clone size: -; D gene: -; CDR3 DNA: TGTGCCAGCAGTTTAACCGGCGTGGGAAACACCATATATTTT; CDR3 protein: CASSLTGVGNTIYF
V gene: TRBV9; J gene: TRBJ2-5; clone size: -; D gene: -; CDR3 DNA: TGTGCCAGCAGCTTTAATCCCAGGGGGGAGCACCAAGAGACCCAGTACTTC; CDR3 protein: CASSFNPRGEHQETQYF
V gene: TRBV15; J gene: TRBJ1-2; clone size: -; D gene: -; CDR3 DNA: TGTGCCACCAGCAGAGATGAAGATATCTATGGCTACACCTTC; CDR3 protein: CATSRDEDIYGYTF
V gene: TRBV9; J gene: TRBJ2-5; clone size: -; D gene: -; CDR3 DNA: TGTGCCAGCAGCGTAAACCCCCAGGAGGGTGGCCAAGAGACCCAGTACTTC; CDR3 protein: CASSVNPQEGGQETQYF
V gene: TRBV9; J gene: TRBJ1-1; clone size: -; D gene: -; CDR3 DNA: TGTGCCAGCAGCGTAGAGGCAGGGGCTAGGGACACTGAAGCTTTCTTT; CDR3 protein: CASSVEAGARDTEAFF
V gene: TRBV28; J gene: TRBJ2-3; clone size: -; D gene: -; CDR3 DNA: TGTGCCAGCAGTTTTCGTCTCACAGATACGCAGTATTTT; CDR3 protein: CASSFRLTDTQYF
V gene: TRBV4-2; J gene: TRBJ2-5; clone size: -; D gene: TRBD2; CDR3 DNA: TGTGCCAGCAGCCAAAGAGCGGGGGACGCAGAGACCCAGTACTTC; CDR3 protein: CASSQRAGDAETQYF
V gene: TRBV27; J gene: TRBJ1-5; clone size: -; D gene: TRBD1; CDR3 DNA: TGTGCCAGCAGCCCAGGGGGGCTGGGTCAGCCCCAGCATTTT; CDR3 protein: CASSPGGLGQPQHF
V gene: TRBV7-3; J gene: TRBJ2-3; clone size: -; D gene: TRBD1; CDR3 DNA: TGTGCCAGCAGCCCCTGGACAGGACCCACAGATACGCAGTATTTT; CDR3 protein: CASSPWTGPTDTQYF
V gene: TRBV14; J gene: TRBJ2-2; clone size: -; D gene: TRBD2; CDR3 DNA: TGTGCCAGCAGCCACAGCGGGAGGGCCCCCGGGGAGCTGTTTTTT; CDR3 protein: CASSHSGRAPGELFF